These 12 T cell receptor beta chains came from one sample sequenced in a study of OX40 agonist ivuxolimab in advanced cancers. Clones were sequenced by immunoSEQ multiplex PCR, and TCRdb holds only the in-frame ones, with some missing. Counted here are some 45,000 clones, around 86% occurring once; the ten biggest clones make up about 15%. The specimen comprised CD4+ or CD8+ T cells sorted from blood, sampled in a trial of the OX40 agonist ivuxolimab. The source is an adult with an advanced solid tumor such as melanoma, head and neck, liver or kidney cancer.

This rearrangement joins TRBV7-2 to TRBJ2-3, with TRBD2 matching over 15 bases. The CDR3 runs 17 residues. Trimming took 8 bases from V and 2 from J; bases not matched to a gene: 8. CDR1 and CDR2 (germline): SGHTA, FQGNSA. This CDR3 is CASGQGTSGGNTDTQYF. As DNA, the CDR3 is TGTGCCAGCGGGCAGGGGACTAGCGGGGGGAACACAGATACGCAGTATTTT.

The chain links TRBV5-1 to TRBJ1-6; D not resolved. Germline CDR1 and CDR2: SGHRS and YFSETQ. The CDR3 covers 13 residues. Trimming removed 0 bases from V and 5 bases from J, with 3 bases in between. The CDR3 loop is CASSLGNNSPLHF. The CDR3 bases are TGCGCCAGCAGCTTGGGGAATAATTCACCCCTCCACTTT.

This sequence joins TRBV18 and TRBJ1-4; D is unresolved. V gave up 2 bases and J gave up 1 base, with 5 bases separating them. The CDR3 extends over 14 amino acids. Germline V gives CDR1 KGHSH, CDR2 LQKENI. The DNA for the CDR3 is TGTGCCAGCTCACCAGAACAAACTAATGAAAAACTGTTTTTT. It specifies CASSPEQTNEKLFF. Variable domain in full (rest from reference TRBV18 and TRBJ1-4): NAGVMQNPRHLVRRRGQEARLRCSPMKGHSHVYWYRQLPEEGLKFMVYLQKENIIDESGMPKERFSAEFPKEGPSILRIQQVVRGDSAAYFCASSPEQTNEKLFFGSGTQLSVL.

The chain links TRBV7-3 to TRBJ2-1; the match to TRBD1 covers 7 bases. After removal of 6 bases from V and 7 bases from J, the junction contained 6 bases not matched to a gene. The CDR3 covers 13 residues. Germline CDR1 reads SGHTA; CDR2 reads FQGTGA. Here the CDR3 reads CASSRDSQNEQFF. The CDR3 coding sequence is TGTGCCAGCAGTCGGGACAGTCAGAATGAGCAGTTCTTC.

The J gene is TRBJ2-7, the V gene TRBV5-7; 7 bases map to TRBD1. TRBV5-7 is classed as an ORF, of uncertain function. The CDR3 is 18 residues long. V gave up 3 bases and J gave up 0 bases; unmatched junction bases: 15. This CDR3 reads CASSCAGTEIRISYEQYF. DNA of the CDR3: TGTGCCAGCAGCTGCGCCGGGACAGAAATTAGAATCTCCTACGAGCAGTACTTC.

The chain is built from TRBV11-2 and TRBJ1-2; D possibly corresponds to TRBD1 (6 bases). CDR3 length: 13 amino acids. The ends were cut back, 5 bases at V and 4 bases at J, with 11 bases in the middle. Germline CDR1 reads SGHAT; CDR2 reads FQNNGV. CDR3 amino acids: CASSRGAGYGYTF. CDR3 bases: TGTGCCAGCAGCCGGGGGGCCGGCTATGGCTACACCTTC.

V and J are TRBV15 and TRBJ1-5; D is unresolved. Germline V CDR1 and CDR2: LNHNV, YYDKDF (reference sequence). Trimming shortened V by 0 bases and J by 4 bases, and 7 bases separated the two germline ends. The CDR3 covers 14 residues. This CDR3 is CATSRDPMNQPQHF. The CDR3, as DNA: TGTGCCACCAGCAGAGATCCCATGAATCAGCCCCAGCATTTT.

V is TRBV7-9 and J is TRBJ2-7; D ambiguous. Germline V gene sequence: CDR1 SEHNR, CDR2 FQNEAQ (reference sequence). V was clipped by 1 base and J by 5 bases, with 6 bases between them. The CDR3 has 12 residues. The CDR3 nucleotides are TGTGCCAGCAGCTTAGTTCCCGACGAGCAGTACTTC. Translating gives CASSLVPDEQYF. Complete variable domain (other parts from reference TRBV7-9 and TRBJ2-7): DTGVSQNPRHKITKRGQNVTFRCDPISEHNRLYWYRQTLGQGPEFLTYFQNEAQLEKSRLLSDRFSAERPKGSFSTLEIQRTEQGDSAMYLCASSLVPDEQYFGPGTRLTVT.

This chain joins TRBV5-1 and TRBJ1-3; tentative D call: TRBD1 (5 bases). The V gene's germline CDR1 is SGHRS and CDR2 YFSETQ. V dropped 3 bases and J dropped 5 bases, with 18 bases sitting between them. The CDR3 totals 16 residues. CDR3 region: CASSSLVQGGRNTIYF. CDR3 coding DNA: TGCGCCAGCAGCTCTTTAGTCCAGGGCGGAAGAAACACCATATATTTT.

V gene TRBV18 combines with J gene TRBJ2-3; D unclear. The CDR3 runs to 13 residues. Germline V gene lookup returns CDR1 KGHSH and CDR2 LQKENI. V lost 1 base, J lost 2 bases, and 4 bases lay in between. The CDR3 protein is CASSPLVTDTQYF. The DNA of the CDR3 is TGTGCCAGCTCACCACTAGTCACAGATACGCAGTATTTT.

The rearrangement uses TRBV28 and TRBJ2-7, with a tentative D call TRBD1 (5 bases). The germline V gene has CDR1 MDHEN and CDR2 SYDVKM. V lost 7 bases and J 2 bases, leaving 12 bases between the germline ends. This CDR3 is built from 13 residues. The CDR3 loop is CASTLGDAYEQYF. CDR3 bases: TGTGCCAGCACCTTAGGGGATGCCTACGAGCAGTACTTC.

The V and J genes are TRBV5-6 and TRBJ2-2; no clear D. V dropped 1 base and J dropped 7 bases, with 2 bases sitting between them. The CDR3 runs to 11 residues. The germline gives CDR1 SGHDT, CDR2 YYEEEE. DNA for the CDR3: TGTGCCAGCAGCTTGCTCGGGGAGCTGTTTTTT. Protein: CASSLLGELFF.